Listed below are T cell receptor beta chains from one sample, sequenced in a study of cytomegalovirus exposure and HLA in healthy donors. The data were produced by immunoSEQ multiplex PCR, yet TCRdb's version contains in-frame clones alone and is incomplete. The data show 65,000 to 80,000 clones, about 95% seen once. Source material: PBMCs. These receptors were obtained from a woman aged 18-30 years in good health and CMV-seropositive. CDR3s include the opening cysteine and the closing phenylalanine or tryptophan. D genes are given only for firm matches. The size of a clone is reported for some rows only, either as once, few or many, or as a class for expanded clones.

TRBJ1-1 | TRBV4-3 | . | once | TGCGCCAGCAGCCAAGATTATGCACTACAGAACACTGAAGCTTTCTTT | CASSQDYALQNTEAFF
TRBJ1-1 | TRBV11-2 | . | . | TGTGCCAGCAGCTTAGGTGGGGGGGCCTTAGACACTGAAGCTTTCTTT | CASSLGGGALDTEAFF
TRBJ2-1 | TRBV5-4 | TRBD2 | . | TGTGCCAGCAGCCCTAGCGGGGGGAGGTACAATGAGCAGTTCTTC | CASSPSGGRYNEQFF
TRBJ1-1 | TRBV25-1 | . | . | TGTGCCAGCAGTGAATGGATCGTAGGAGAGAACACTGAAGCTTTCTTT | CASSEWIVGENTEAFF
TRBJ1-5 | TRBV6-5 | . | . | TGTGCCAGCAGCCCCGCCTGGGGGGTATCTCAGCCCCAGCATTTT | CASSPAWGVSQPQHF
TRBJ2-7 | TRBV19 | TRBD2 | once | TGTGCCAGTAGCCGGACTAGCGGGGGCGACGAGCAGTACTTC | CASSRTSGGDEQYF
TRBJ2-7 | TRBV30 | . | . | TGTGCCTGGTCCCCATCGGGCTACGAGCAGTACTTC | CAWSPSGYEQYF
TRBJ2-7 | TRBV19 | TRBD1 | . | TGTGCCAGTCTGGGACAGGGCTCTCGGGAGCAGTACTTC | CASLGQGSREQYF
TRBJ1-5 | TRBV11-2 | . | . | TGTGCCAGCAGCTTAGACTATAGCAATCAGCCCCAGCATTTT | CASSLDYSNQPQHF
TRBJ1-1 | TRBV7-9 | . | . | TGTGCCAGCAGCCGGGGCCGGGGGTCCATGAACACTGAAGCTTTCTTT | CASSRGRGSMNTEAFF
TRBJ1-1 | TRBV20-1 | . | . | TGCAGTGCCCCCAGGAACACTGAAGCTTTCTTT | CSAPRNTEAFF
TRBJ2-3 | TRBV5-6 | TRBD1 | . | TGTGCCAGCAGCTACGGGACCGGGACAGGGGCCCCTTTT | CASSYGTGTGAPF
TRBJ2-7 | TRBV6-1 | TRBD2 | once | TGTGCCAGCCGCGGGACTAGCGGAACCTACGAGCAGTACTTC | CASRGTSGTYEQYF
TRBJ2-3 | TRBV4-3 | . | . | TGCGCCAGCAGCCAAGGACCAGGGGTCACAGATACGCAGTATTTT | CASSQGPGVTDTQYF
TRBJ2-1 | TRBV11-1 | TRBD2 | once | TGTGCCAGCAGCTCACTTTGGGCGGGAGTTGCCTACAATGAGCAGTTCTTC | CASSSLWAGVAYNEQFF
TRBJ1-4 | TRBV6-1 | . | . | TGTGCCAGCAGTCCACGGACAGCTCCCCTCTCCAAACTGTTTTTT | CASSPRTAPLSKLFF
TRBJ2-1 | TRBV4-3 | TRBD2 | . | TGCGCCAGCAGCCACAGACTAGCGGGGGGCCCCTACAATGAGCAGTTCTTC | CASSHRLAGGPYNEQFF
TRBJ1-3 | TRBV19 | . | . | TGTGCCAGTAAAGCGGGACTCCATGCAGCGGGAAACACCATATATTTT | CASKAGLHAAGNTIYF
TRBJ2-7 | TRBV27 | . | . | TGTGCCAGCAGTATAAACGGACAGTACGAGCAGTACTTC | CASSINGQYEQYF
TRBJ2-5 | TRBV5-1 | . | . | TGCGCCAGCAGCCGGGGGACAGCCCAAGAGACCCAGTACTTC | CASSRGTAQETQYF
TRBJ2-2 | TRBV6-5 | TRBD2 | few | TGTGCCAGCAAGCCTCCGGGACTAACCACCGGGGAGCTGTTTTTT | CASKPPGLTTGELFF
TRBJ2-3 | TRBV29-1 | . | . | TGCAGCGTTGAACTCGCAGATACGCAGTATTTT | CSVELADTQYF
TRBJ1-2 | TRBV13 | . | . | TGTGCCAGCAGCTTAGAGGGGAACTATGGCTACACCTTC | CASSLEGNYGYTF
TRBJ2-7 | TRBV6-6 | . | . | TGTGCCAGCAGTTACTCGCCAGACAGATCCTACGAGCAGTACTTC | CASSYSPDRSYEQYF
TRBJ2-1 | TRBV7-3 | TRBD2 | . | TGTGCCAGCAGCCCCCAGGTAGCGGGAGGGTCGGGCAATGAGCAGTTCTTC | CASSPQVAGGSGNEQFF
TRBJ1-2 | TRBV5-1 | . | . | TGCGCCAGCAGCTTGATCGGGGGGCGCAACTATGGCTACACCTTC | CASSLIGGRNYGYTF
TRBJ2-3 | TRBV5-1 | TRBD2 | . | TGCGCCAGCAGCTTGGGTCTAGCGGGAAGCACAGATACGCAGTATTTT | CASSLGLAGSTDTQYF
TRBJ2-1 | TRBV30 | TRBD1 | . | TGTGCCTGGAGTCCCTTTGGGACAGGGGGCTACGACAATGAGCAGTTCTTC | CAWSPFGTGGYDNEQFF
TRBJ2-5 | TRBV6-6 | . | . | TGTGCCAGCAGTGTCGGGGAGACCCAGTACTTC | CASSVGETQYF
TRBJ2-7 | TRBV9 | . | . | TGTGCCAGCAGCGAAGGGACTGCCTACGAGCAGTACTTC | CASSEGTAYEQYF
TRBJ2-3 | TRBV27 | . | . | TGTGCCAGCAGTTCGCTGGCAGCAGATACGCAGTATTTT | CASSSLAADTQYF
TRBJ1-2 | TRBV5-1 | . | . | TGCGCCAGCAGCTTGCAGGGGCAGAACTATGGCTACACCTTC | CASSLQGQNYGYTF
TRBJ2-5 | TRBV5-4 | TRBD1 | . | TGTGCCAGCAGTTACCTCCCCGGACAGGGGGAGGAGACCCAGTACTTC | CASSYLPGQGEETQYF
TRBJ1-4 | TRBV30 | TRBD1 | . | TGTGCCTGGAGTCTAGACAGGGGGCCCGAAAAACTGTTTTTT | CAWSLDRGPEKLFF
TRBJ2-7 | TRBV18 | TRBD2 | . | TGTGCCAGCTGCCGAGCCGGGGGGGATTACGAGCAGTACTTC | CASCRAGGDYEQYF